Listed here are 9 T cell receptor beta chains from one sample, sequenced in a study of T cell repertoires in cytomegalovirus infection (dated by TCRdb to between 2017 and 2020). Data came from an Illumina HiSeq 1500. The public reads were reprocessed in TCRdb via fastp at Q25 and MiXCR, keeping in-frame beta chains. Rows are combined by CDR3 protein, so each entry shows the most common genes and DNA. The sample table records fewer than 300,000 distinct CDR3 sequences; roughly 25% of these occur just once. The ten largest clones capture about 15% of the sample. The sample was PBMCs. The receptors were sampled from a human donor in good health (CMV status not recorded). Some clones in this sample may be carry-over from other donors' samples.

The gene calls are TRBV4-1 and TRBJ2-7; D is perhaps TRBD1 (5 bases). CDR3 length: 15 amino acids. Looked up from germline, CDR1 is MGHRA and CDR2 is YSYEKL. V dropped 0 bases and J dropped 1 base, with 10 bases sitting between them. CDR3: CASSQEVGQSYEQYF. CDR3 coding DNA: TGCGCCAGCAGCCAAGAAGTAGGACAATCCTACGAGCAGTACTTC.

With regard to this clonotype: A junction boundary mismatches the germline segment, possibly from a read error. V gene TRBV20-1 combines with J gene TRBJ2-7; D is uncertain. CDR3 length: 13 residues. Germline CDR1 is DFQATT and CDR2 is SNEGSKA (reference sequence). CDR3 in DNA: TGCAGTGCTTCCCAAGGACGCTCCTTCGAGCAGTACTTC. Its translation: CSASQGRSFEQYF.

This clonotype turned up a few times. The rearrangement joins TRBV4-3 to TRBJ1-5; no reliable D call. This CDR3 contains 13 residues. V was pared by 0 bases and J by 7 bases, with 7 bases between. Germline-derived CDR1 and CDR2 are LGHNA and YSLEER. The CDR3 nucleotides read TGCGCCAGCAGCCAAGATTTCGCCCAGCCCCAGCATTTT. It is translated as CASSQDFAQPQHF.

There are a few counts of this clonotype. The chain uses TRBV5-1 and TRBJ2-3; perhaps TRBD1 as D (6 bases). This CDR3 has 15 amino acids. CDR1 and CDR2 (germline): SGHRS, YFSETQ. The V end was cut by 2 bases, the J end by 0 bases, with 10 bases between. The CDR3 DNA follows: TGCGCCAGCAGCTTACAGGGCCATAGCACAGATACGCAGTATTTT. Its protein is CASSLQGHSTDTQYF.

The V and J genes are TRBV2 and TRBJ2-7, with D perhaps TRBD2 (6 bases). CDR1 and CDR2 from the germline V gene are SNHLY and FYNNEI. Trimming removed 4 bases from V and 7 bases from J, with 14 bases in between. This CDR3 has 13 amino acids. The CDR3 protein is CASSGGVAGEQYF. In DNA, the CDR3 is TGTGCCAGCAGTGGGGGGGTTGCGGGTGAGCAGTACTTC.

The chain combines TRBV12-3 or TRBV12-4 with TRBJ2-3; D is possibly TRBD1 (5 bases). V lost 5 bases, J lost 1 base, and 13 bases lay in between. This CDR3 is built from 15 residues. The DNA of the CDR3 is TGTGCCAGCAGTCCCCAAGGGGCCGGCACAGATACGCAGTATTTT. This codes for CASSPQGAGTDTQYF.

This clonotype was observed at least ten times. V gene TRBV7-2 combines with J gene TRBJ2-1; D is possibly TRBD2 (7 bases). Trimming left V 0 bases short and J 6 bases short, with 9 bases between. The CDR3 loop spans 14 amino acids. Germline V gene lookup returns CDR1 SGHTA and CDR2 FQGNSA. CDR3 DNA sequence: TGTGCCAGCAGCTTAGCGGGAGGGGGCAATGAGCAGTTCTTC. As protein: CASSLAGGGNEQFF. The complete variable domain, with remaining parts taken from reference TRBV7-2 and TRBJ2-1, reads GAGVSQSPSNKVTEKGKDVELRCDPISGHTALYWYRQSLGQGLEFLIYFQGNSAPDKSGLPSDRFSAERTGGSVSTLTIQRTQQEDSAVYLCASSLAGGGNEQFFGPGTRLTVL.

Ten or more counts support this clonotype. The chain employs TRBV7-2 and TRBJ1-1; D call uncertain. The V end was cut by 3 bases, the J end by 3 bases, with 11 bases between. CDR1 and CDR2 (germline): SGHTA, FQGNSA. This CDR3 is 14 amino acids long. The CDR3 DNA sequence: TGTGCCAGCAGCTTTTATGTTGAGGACACTGAAGCTTTCTTT. Amino acid sequence: CASSFYVEDTEAFF.

The gene calls are TRBV6-6 and TRBJ1-5; a possible D gene is TRBD1 (6 bases). Germline V gene data show CDR1 as MNHNY and CDR2 as SVGAGI (reference sequence). The CDR3 has 15 residues. Trimming removed 0 bases from V and 5 bases from J, with 11 bases in between. The CDR3 here is CASSYSPGEYQPQHF. CDR3 nucleotide sequence: TGTGCCAGCAGTTACTCCCCAGGGGAGTATCAGCCCCAGCATTTT.